This T cell receptor beta chain was sequenced during a study of T cell repertoires in cytomegalovirus infection. Overall study: Public TCR beta signatures indicated both CMV infection and matching HLA type.

Trimming stripped 3 bases from V and 2 bases from J, with 7 bases between. CDR3 length: 12 amino acids. CDR1 is SQVTM, CDR2 ANQGSEA, per germline. Each CDR3 protein is one row after TCRdb ran MiXCR on the reads. The sample holds about 260,000 distinct CDR3 sequences, approximately 9.1% seen once. Overall study results and limits: Identification of carriers of CMV plus the relevant HLA was achieved through cumulative public TCR beta family frequency. CMV-specific HLA-C-restricted TCR beta clonotypes dominated the ex vivo response.

This clonotype was observed a handful of times. Its antigen is not known. The TCR originated in a human donor in good health (CMV status not recorded). Some clones in this sample may be carry-over from other donors' samples. Sequences were obtained from PBMCs. V usage is TRBV29-1 and J usage is TRBJ1-2; D uncertain. This CDR3 is CSVDRVNYGYTF. DNA of the CDR3: TGCAGCGTTGATCGAGTCAACTATGGCTACACCTTC.